This TCR beta chain appears in the sequencing data of a study of persistence of HIV-infected CD4 T cells. Details on this clone: Antigen specificity is unknown.

Trimming cost V 1 base and J 6 bases, with 10 bases left between them. Per germline, CDR1 KGHSH and CDR2 LQKENI. The CDR3 sequence is 13 residues long. Sequencing used immunoSEQ version 4 in survey mode. The method was immunoSEQ multiplex PCR; TCRdb's version includes in-frame clones alone and lacks a portion of them. The sample lists 44,000 or so clones, roughly 90% occurring once. Anti-CD3/anti-CD28 beads served as a nonspecific positive control stimulus. Sorting of responding CD4+ T cells relied on upregulated CD40 ligand together with CD69. Donors were HIV-1-infected adults who began suppressive ART during chronic infection. An approximately 19-hour stimulation of CD8-depleted PBMCs used anti-CD28/CD49d costimulation, CD40-blocking antibody and enfuvirtide. Points from the study as a whole: Degenerate expanded CDR3beta sequences were enriched among CMV- and Gag-responding cells.

The sample was CD4+ T cells sorted from PBMCs after roughly 17-hour stimulation, taken from a patient who received antiretroviral therapy. This rearrangement joins TRBV18 to TRBJ2-7; D uncertain. The sequence came from an adult man with HIV who was CMV-seropositive. The CDR3 DNA reads TGTGCCAGCTCACCACACTTTCCCTCCGAGCAGTACTTC. Translated: CASSPHFPSEQYF. Full variable domain (remainder filled in from reference TRBV18 and TRBJ2-7): NAGVMQNPRHLVRRRGQEARLRCSPMKGHSHVYWYRQLPEEGLKFMVYLQKENIIDESGMPKERFSAEFPKEGPSILRIQQVVRGDSAAYFCASSPHFPSEQYFGPGTRLTVT.